The 15 T cell receptor beta chains presented below share a single source sample, sequenced in a study of blood T cell repertoires in COVID-19. TCRdb keeps only in-frame clones here, not all; method: immunoSEQ multiplex PCR. The repertoire holds about 60,000 clones, with approximately 80% as singletons. Sequenced: peripheral blood. The receptor set was obtained from a young man with COVID-19, enrolled during active disease.

The chain employs TRBV4-1 and TRBJ2-7; 12 positions agree with TRBD2. J gave up 1 base and V 1 base, and 2 bases lay outside the gene matches. CDR1 and CDR2 (germline): MGHRA, YSYEKL. This CDR3 has 16 amino acids. The CDR3 loop is CASSQATSGRSYEQYF. The CDR3 bases are TGCGCCAGCAGCCAAGCTACTAGCGGGAGGTCCTACGAGCAGTACTTC.

The V and J genes are TRBV18 and TRBJ2-6, with unresolved D. The germline V gene encodes CDR1 KGHSH and CDR2 LQKENI. Trimming stripped 2 bases from V and 2 bases from J, with 13 bases between. The CDR3 runs 17 residues. This CDR3 reads CASSPGQLRPGANVLTF. The CDR3, as DNA: TGTGCCAGCTCACCAGGGCAGCTCAGGCCTGGGGCCAACGTCCTGACTTTC.

The J gene is TRBJ1-1, the V gene TRBV7-3; perhaps TRBD1 as D (5 bases). Trimming cost V 1 base and J 8 bases, with 26 bases left between them. This CDR3 contains 18 residues. Per the germline V gene, CDR1 is SGHTA and CDR2 is FQGTGA. The CDR3 nucleotides read TGTGCCAGCAGCTTAAGCCGGATAAGAATCCGGAGGGACCAGGAAGCTTTCTTT. Its protein is CASSLSRIRIRRDQEAFF. Together with reference TRBV7-3 and TRBJ1-1, the CDR3 gives the full variable domain: GAGVSQTPSNKVTEKGKYVELRCDPISGHTALYWYRQSLGQGPEFLIYFQGTGAADDSGLPNDRFFAVRPEGSVSTLKIQRTERGDSAVYLCASSLSRIRIRRDQEAFFGQGTRLTVV.

V is TRBV6-5 and J is TRBJ1-2; D is possibly TRBD1 (5 bases). Per the germline V gene, CDR1 is MNHEY and CDR2 is SVGAGI. The V gene lost 1 base and the J gene lost 2 bases, with 5 bases spanning the gap. The CDR3 totals 13 residues. The CDR3 DNA reads TGTGCCAGCAGTTACTGGGGCAACTATGGCTACACCTTC. Translation: CASSYWGNYGYTF.

This clone was seen a single time. The V gene is TRBV11-2, the J gene TRBJ1-3; D gene unclear. This CDR3 comprises 15 residues. Deletions cut 3 bases from V and 1 base from J, with 10 bases between. Germline assignment: CDR1 SGHAT and CDR2 FQNNGV. The CDR3 region is CASSFPYSSGNTIYF. The CDR3 region has the DNA TGTGCCAGCAGCTTCCCCTATAGTTCTGGAAACACCATATATTTT.

The CDR3 nucleotides are TGTGCCAGCAGTTCCTTCAATGGGGCAGAGACCCAGTACTTC. It encodes CASSSFNGAETQYF. The genes are TRBV28 and TRBJ2-5; D possibly corresponds to TRBD1 (5 bases). The CDR3 has 14 residues. CDR1 and CDR2 from the germline V gene are MDHEN and SYDVKM. V dropped 4 bases and J dropped 4 bases, with 13 bases sitting between them.

J is TRBJ2-1 and V is TRBV7-8; D might be TRBD1 (6 bases). Germline CDR1 reads SGHVS; CDR2 reads FQNEAQ. Trimming took 1 base from V and 0 from J, leaving 10 bases between them. The CDR3 is 16 amino acids. The CDR3, as DNA: TGTGCCAGCAGCTTAGTAGGGGGAAGCTCCTACAATGAGCAGTTCTTC. Protein product: CASSLVGGSSYNEQFF.

A single count supports this clone. The chain has TRBV1 and TRBJ2-7; the table gives TRBD2 as D, unverified against the DNA. TRBV1 is designated a pseudogene. The CDR3 has 18 residues. CDR3 DNA sequence: TGCACCAGCAGCCAAGAACTAGCGGGAGATGAAGAAGAATACGAGCAGTACTTC. Translated: CTSSQELAGDEEEYEQYF.

The V and J genes are TRBV4-2 and TRBJ2-1; 11 nucleotides line up with TRBD2. Germline values: CDR1 LGHNA, CDR2 YNFKEQ. The CDR3 totals 17 residues. Trimming cost V 5 bases and J 0 bases; bases outside gene matches: 6. For the CDR3, the DNA is TGTGCCAGCAGCGGGCTAGCGGGAGGTAACTCCTACAATGAGCAGTTCTTC. Translating gives CASSGLAGGNSYNEQFF.

This chain connects TRBV28 to TRBJ1-2, with unresolved D. Trimming left V 4 bases short and J 4 bases short, with 4 bases between. Germline values: CDR1 MDHEN, CDR2 SYDVKM. The CDR3 extends over 11 amino acids. The CDR3: CASSSGYGYTF. The CDR3 DNA is TGTGCCAGCAGTTCCGGCTATGGCTACACCTTC.

The J gene is TRBJ2-5, the V gene TRBV13, with 7 nucleotides matching TRBD2. V trimming: 5 bases; J trimming: 4 bases; junction bases outside the gene matches: 13. The germline gives CDR1 PRHDT, CDR2 FYEKMQ (reference sequence). The CDR3 spans 16 residues. Here the CDR3 DNA reads TGTGCCAGCAGCCCTCCTGGCGAGGGGAGGGGAGAGACCCAGTACTTC. The encoded protein is CASSPPGEGRGETQYF.

This clone has only one observation. The chain carries TRBV4-1 and TRBJ2-1; tentatively, D is TRBD2 (6 bases). The V end lost 0 bases, the J end lost 0 bases, and 9 bases lay between the germline ends. Germline loops: CDR1 MGHRA, CDR2 YSYEKL. The CDR3 runs to 16 residues. The CDR3 DNA reads as TGCGCCAGCAGCCAAGAGGGACTCAACTCCTACAATGAGCAGTTCTTC. Its protein is CASSQEGLNSYNEQFF.

This clone was counted a few times. The chain recombines TRBV6-6 with TRBJ1-2, with 10 bases fitting TRBD1. CDR3 length: 16 amino acids. V was pared by 6 bases and J by 4 bases, with 11 bases of the junction left unmatched. Germline V gene sequence: CDR1 MNHNY, CDR2 SVGAGI (reference sequence). The CDR3 DNA reads TGTGCCAGCAGATCCCCCCAGGGACAGGGGCCCTATGGCTACACCTTC. The encoded protein is CASRSPQGQGPYGYTF.

V and J are TRBV5-6 and TRBJ2-4; 8 bases are shared with TRBD2. The CDR3 covers 16 residues. V lost 2 bases, J lost 0 bases, and 4 bases stayed unmatched. Germline loops: CDR1 SGHDT, CDR2 YYEEEE. The CDR3 nucleotides read TGTGCCAGCAGCTTAGGAGCGGGGGTAGCCAAAAACATTCAGTACTTC. This translates into CASSLGAGVAKNIQYF.

The V call is TRBV7-2, the J call TRBJ1-6; no reliable D call. The V and J ends lost 2 bases and 6 bases respectively, with 8 bases between them. Germline V lookup: CDR1 SGHTA, CDR2 FQGNSA. The CDR3 runs to 14 residues. The CDR3 sequence is CASSLNSPNSPLHF. The CDR3 DNA is TGTGCCAGCAGCTTAAACTCCCCTAATTCACCCCTCCACTTT.